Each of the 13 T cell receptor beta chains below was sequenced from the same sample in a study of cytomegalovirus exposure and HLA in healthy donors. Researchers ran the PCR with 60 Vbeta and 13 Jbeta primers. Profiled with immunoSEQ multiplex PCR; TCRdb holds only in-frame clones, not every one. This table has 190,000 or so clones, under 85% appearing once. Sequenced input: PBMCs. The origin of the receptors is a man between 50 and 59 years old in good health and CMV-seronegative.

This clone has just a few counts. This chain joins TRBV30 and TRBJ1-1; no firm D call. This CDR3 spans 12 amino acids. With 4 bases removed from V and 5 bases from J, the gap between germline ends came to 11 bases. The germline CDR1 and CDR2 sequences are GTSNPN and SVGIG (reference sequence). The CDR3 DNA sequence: TGTGCCTGGAATAAATGGGAGACTGAAGCTTTCTTT. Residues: CAWNKWETEAFF.

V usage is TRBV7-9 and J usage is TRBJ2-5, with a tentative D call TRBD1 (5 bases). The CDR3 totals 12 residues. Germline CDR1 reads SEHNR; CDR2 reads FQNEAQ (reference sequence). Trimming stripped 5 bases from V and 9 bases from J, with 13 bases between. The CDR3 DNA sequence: TGTGCCAGCAGCCCCAGGGAAAGGGCCCAGTACTTC. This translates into CASSPRERAQYF.

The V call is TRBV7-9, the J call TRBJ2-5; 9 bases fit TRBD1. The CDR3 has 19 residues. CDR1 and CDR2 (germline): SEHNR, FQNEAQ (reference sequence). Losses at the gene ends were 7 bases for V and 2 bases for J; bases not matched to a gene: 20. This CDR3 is CASNYKHAARDREQETQYF. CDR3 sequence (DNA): TGTGCCAGCAACTATAAACACGCTGCCCGGGACAGGGAACAAGAGACCCAGTACTTC.

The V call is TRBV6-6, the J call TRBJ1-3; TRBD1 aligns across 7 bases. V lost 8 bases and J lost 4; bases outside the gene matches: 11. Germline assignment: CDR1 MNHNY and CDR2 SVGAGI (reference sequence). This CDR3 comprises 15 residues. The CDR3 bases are TGTGCCAGCTGGTTTTCGACAGGGTCGGGAAACACCATATATTTT. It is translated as CASWFSTGSGNTIYF.

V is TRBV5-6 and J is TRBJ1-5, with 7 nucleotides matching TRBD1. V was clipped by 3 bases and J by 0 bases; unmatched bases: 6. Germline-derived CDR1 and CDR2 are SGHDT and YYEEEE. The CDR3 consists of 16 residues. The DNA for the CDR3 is TGTGCCAGCAGCTCCGAGGGACAGCATAGCAATCAGCCCCAGCATTTT. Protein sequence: CASSSEGQHSNQPQHF.

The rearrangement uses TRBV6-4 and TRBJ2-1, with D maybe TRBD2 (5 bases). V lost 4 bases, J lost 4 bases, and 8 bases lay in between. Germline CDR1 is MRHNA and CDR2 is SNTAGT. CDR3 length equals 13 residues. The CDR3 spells CASSVGGYNEQFF. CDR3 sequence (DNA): TGTGCCAGCAGTGTGGGCGGGTACAATGAGCAGTTCTTC.

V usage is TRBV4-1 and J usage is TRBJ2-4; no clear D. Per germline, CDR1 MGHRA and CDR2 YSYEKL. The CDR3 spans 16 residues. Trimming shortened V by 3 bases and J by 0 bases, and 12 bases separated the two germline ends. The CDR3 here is CASSQPHRVAKNIQYF. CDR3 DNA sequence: TGCGCCAGCAGCCAGCCACACAGAGTAGCCAAAAACATTCAGTACTTC.

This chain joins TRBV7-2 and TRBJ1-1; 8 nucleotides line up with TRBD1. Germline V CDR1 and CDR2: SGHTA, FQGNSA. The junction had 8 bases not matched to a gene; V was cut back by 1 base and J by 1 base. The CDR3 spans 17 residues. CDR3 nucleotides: TGTGCCAGCAGCTTAGGAGGGGCAGGGGGCGCGAACACTGAAGCTTTCTTT. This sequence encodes CASSLGGAGGANTEAFF.

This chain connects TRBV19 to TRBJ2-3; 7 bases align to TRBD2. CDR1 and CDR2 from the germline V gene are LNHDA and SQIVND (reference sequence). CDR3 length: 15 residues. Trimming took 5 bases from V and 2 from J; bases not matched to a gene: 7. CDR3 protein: CASSFGGSYTDTQYF. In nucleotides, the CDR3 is TGTGCCAGTAGTTTCGGCGGGAGTTACACAGATACGCAGTATTTT.

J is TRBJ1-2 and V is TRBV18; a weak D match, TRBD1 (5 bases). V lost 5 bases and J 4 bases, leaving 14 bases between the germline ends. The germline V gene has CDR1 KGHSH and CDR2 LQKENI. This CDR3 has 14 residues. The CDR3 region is CASSYQGGLYGYTF. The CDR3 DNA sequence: TGTGCCAGCTCATACCAGGGTGGGCTCTATGGCTACACCTTC.

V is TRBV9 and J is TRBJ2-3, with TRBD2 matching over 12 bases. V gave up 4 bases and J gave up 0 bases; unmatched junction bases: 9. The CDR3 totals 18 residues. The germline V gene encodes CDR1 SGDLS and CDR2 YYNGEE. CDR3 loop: CASSKGTSGPASTDTQYF. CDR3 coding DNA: TGTGCCAGCAGCAAAGGGACTAGCGGGCCCGCTAGCACAGATACGCAGTATTTT.

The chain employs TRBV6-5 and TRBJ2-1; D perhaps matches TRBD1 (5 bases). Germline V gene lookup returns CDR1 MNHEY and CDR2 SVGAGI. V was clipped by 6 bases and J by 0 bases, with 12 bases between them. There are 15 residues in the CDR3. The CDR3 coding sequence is TGTGCCAGCAGCAGGGTCGGCGGCTCCTACAATGAGCAGTTCTTC. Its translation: CASSRVGGSYNEQFF.

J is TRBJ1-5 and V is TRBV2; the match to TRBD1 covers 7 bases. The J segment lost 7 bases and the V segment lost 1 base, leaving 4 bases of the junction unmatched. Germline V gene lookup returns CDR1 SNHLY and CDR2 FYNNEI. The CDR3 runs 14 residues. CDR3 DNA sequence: TGTGCCAGCAGTGAAGAAGGGGGCGGGCAGCCCCAGCATTTT. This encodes CASSEEGGGQPQHF. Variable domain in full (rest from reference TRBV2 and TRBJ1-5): EPEVTQTPSHQVTQMGQEVILRCVPISNHLYFYWYRQILGQKVEFLVSFYNNEISEKSEIFDDQFSVERPDGSNFTLKIRSTKLEDSAMYFCASSEEGGGQPQHFGDGTRLSIL.